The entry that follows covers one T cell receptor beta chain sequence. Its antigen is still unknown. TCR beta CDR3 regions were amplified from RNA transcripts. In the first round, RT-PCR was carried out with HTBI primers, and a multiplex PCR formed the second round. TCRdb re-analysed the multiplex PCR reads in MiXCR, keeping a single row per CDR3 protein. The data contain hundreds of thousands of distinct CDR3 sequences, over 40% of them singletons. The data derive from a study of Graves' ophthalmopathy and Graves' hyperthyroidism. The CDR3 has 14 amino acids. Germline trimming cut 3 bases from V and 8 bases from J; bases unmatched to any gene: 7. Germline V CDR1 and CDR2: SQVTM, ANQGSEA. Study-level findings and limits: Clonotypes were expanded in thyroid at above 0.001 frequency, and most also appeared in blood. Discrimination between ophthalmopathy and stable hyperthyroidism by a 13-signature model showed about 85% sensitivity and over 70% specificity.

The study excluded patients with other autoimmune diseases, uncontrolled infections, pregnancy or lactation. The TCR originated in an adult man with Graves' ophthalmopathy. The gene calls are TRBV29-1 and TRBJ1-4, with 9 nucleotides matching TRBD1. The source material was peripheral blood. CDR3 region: CSVEGTGRQEKLFF. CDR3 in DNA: TGCAGCGTTGAGGGGACAGGGAGGCAAGAAAAACTGTTTTTT.